These T cell receptor beta chains were read from a single sample in a study of cytomegalovirus exposure and HLA in healthy donors. Data came from immunoSEQ multiplex PCR; TCRdb stores just in-frame clones and leaves some out. The sample has approximately 150,000 clones; roughly 80% are singletons. Specimen: PBMCs. These receptors all stem from a young man in good health and CMV-seropositive. Each CDR3 is given with its conserved first and last residue. The size of a clone is reported for some rows only, either as once, few or many, or as a class for expanded clones.

>NA|TRBV7-6|TRBJ2-1|16
CASSSPTSGTYNEQFF
>NA|TRBV18|TRBJ2-3|20
CASSPGGLAGKLSITDTQYF
>NA|TRBV7-2|TRBJ1-1|12
CASSSVNTEAFF
>NA|TRBV7-9|TRBJ1-1|12
CASSFEGPEAFF
>NA|TRBV19|TRBJ2-4|19
CASSIFRTGGSGAKNIQYF
>NA|TRBV19|TRBJ2-5|14
CASRSPGGAETQYF
>NA|TRBV7-6|TRBJ2-1|21
CASSLSPVLVKEGEGYNEQFF
>NA|TRBV6-5|TRBJ2-1|14
CASSLVSGRREQFF
>NA|TRBV6-5|TRBJ2-7|14
CASSYGQGSYEQYF
>NA|TRBV4-1|TRBJ1-4|15
CASSQVGQSNEKLFF
>few|TRBV6-5|TRBJ2-7|13
CASSYLTVYEQYF
>NA|TRBV13|TRBJ1-4|13
CASSLVGAEKLFF
>NA|TRBV4-1|TRBJ1-5|17
CASSHRTMGASNQPQHF
>NA|TRBV28|TRBJ1-5|15
CASSFLGEGGQPQHF
>NA|TRBV27|TRBJ2-2|16
CASSRGQGGPSGELFF
>NA|TRBV11-2|TRBJ1-4|17
CASTPYLGAATDEKLFF